The 13 T cell receptor beta chains given below trace back to one sample, sequenced in a study of OX40 agonist ivuxolimab in advanced cancers. Sequencing was performed with immunoSEQ multiplex PCR; in TCRdb, only in-frame clones are kept and a portion is missing. Among nearly 80,000 clones, approximately 91% were seen once, and the ten largest hold approximately 7%. The sample here was CD4+ or CD8+ T cells sorted from blood, taken in a trial of the OX40 agonist ivuxolimab. The receptors stem from an adult with an advanced solid tumor such as melanoma, head and neck, liver or kidney cancer.

A single count supports this clone. CDR3 loop: CASSEARGTGRETQYF. The CDR3 bases are TGTGCCAGCAGTGAAGCCCGGGGGACAGGGAGAGAGACCCAGTACTTC. The rearrangement links TRBV2 to TRBJ2-5; 9 positions match TRBD1. V was clipped by 0 bases and J by 4 bases; unmatched bases: 6. The CDR3 has 16 amino acids. Germline CDR1 is SNHLY and CDR2 is FYNNEI. Full variable domain (rest looked up from reference TRBV2 and TRBJ2-5): EPEVTQTPSHQVTQMGQEVILRCVPISNHLYFYWYRQILGQKVEFLVSFYNNEISEKSEIFDDQFSVERPDGSNFTLKIRSTKLEDSAMYFCASSEARGTGRETQYFGPGTRLLVL.

Comments on this clone: The junction does not match germline at one end; this may be a read error. The V call is TRBV13, the J call TRBJ2-5; D gene uncertain. The CDR3 totals 15 residues. Germline V gene lookup returns CDR1 PRHDT and CDR2 FYEKMQ (reference sequence). The CDR3 nucleotides are TGTGCCAGCAGCTTAGGTGGCGGAGAGACTTTTAGTCCAGACTTC. It is translated as CASSLGGGETFSPDF.

This sequence joins TRBV28 and TRBJ1-1; no reliable D call. CDR1 is MDHEN, CDR2 SYDVKM, per germline. V was pared by 2 bases and J by 1 base, with 8 bases between. The CDR3 sequence is 14 residues long. CDR3 DNA: TGTGCCAGCAGTTTACCCCACCGGAACACTGAAGCTTTCTTT. Its translation: CASSLPHRNTEAFF.

This sequence joins TRBV29-1 and TRBJ1-1, with D uncertain. This CDR3 spans 11 amino acids. Looked up from germline, CDR1 is SQVTM and CDR2 is ANQGSEA. V was clipped by 4 bases and J by 4 bases, with 7 bases between them. The CDR3, as DNA: TGCAGCGTTGCTCTTGTCACTGAAGCTTTCTTT. This gives the protein CSVALVTEAFF.

This sequence joins TRBV25-1 and TRBJ1-4; 7 nucleotides agree with TRBD1. The CDR3 consists of 15 residues. V was pared by 5 bases and J by 8 bases, with 11 bases of the junction left unmatched. CDR1 and CDR2 (germline): MGHDK, SYGVNS. The CDR3, as DNA: TGTGCCAGCAGTCATGACAGGGAAGGTGGAGAAAAACTGTTTTTT. This translates into CASSHDREGGEKLFF.

This clone has more than one count but fewer than ten. The chain combines TRBV5-4 with TRBJ2-7; D may correspond to TRBD1 or TRBD2 (6 bases each). CDR3 size: 12 residues. V lost 4 bases and J 7 bases, leaving 12 bases between the germline ends. Germline-derived CDR1 and CDR2 are SGHNT and YYREEE (reference sequence). CDR3 in amino acids: CASSRQAGEQYF. DNA of the CDR3: TGTGCCAGCAGCAGACAGGCGGGGGAGCAGTACTTC.

The chain combines TRBV5-1 with TRBJ2-1, with 7 bases that match TRBD2. The CDR3 is 16 amino acids. V shed 4 bases, J shed 0 bases, and the junction held 7 bases outside the gene matches. Germline V CDR1 and CDR2: SGHRS, YFSETQ. The CDR3: CASSPGGLSSYNEQFF. CDR3 nucleotide sequence: TGCGCCAGCAGCCCGGGAGGCTTGAGCTCCTACAATGAGCAGTTCTTC.

The rearrangement uses TRBV18 and TRBJ2-5; D may correspond to TRBD1 or TRBD2 (5 bases each). This CDR3 has 13 amino acids. Germline CDR1 KGHSH, CDR2 LQKENI. V lost 1 base and J lost 5, with 8 bases in between. In DNA form, the CDR3 reads TGTGCCAGCTCACCACTATGGGGGGAGACCCAGTACTTC. This gives the protein CASSPLWGETQYF. Complete variable domain (other parts from reference TRBV18 and TRBJ2-5): NAGVMQNPRHLVRRRGQEARLRCSPMKGHSHVYWYRQLPEEGLKFMVYLQKENIIDESGMPKERFSAEFPKEGPSILRIQQVVRGDSAAYFCASSPLWGETQYFGPGTRLLVL.

The V and J genes are TRBV28 and TRBJ1-2; 8 positions agree with TRBD1. J was trimmed by 5 bases and V by 6 bases; bases with no gene match: 11. The CDR3 is 15 amino acids. CDR1 and CDR2 (germline): MDHEN, SYDVKM. The CDR3 is CASRSVGQGTYGYTF. CDR3 bases: TGTGCCAGCAGGAGCGTTGGACAGGGCACATATGGCTACACCTTC.

This chain uses TRBV7-8 with TRBJ2-4, with 8 bases that match TRBD2. The CDR3 is made up of 17 amino acids. CDR1 SGHVS and CDR2 FQNEAQ come from the germline V gene. Losses at the gene ends were 1 base for V and 0 bases for J; bases not matched to a gene: 5. Here the CDR3 DNA reads TGTGCCAGCAGCTTAGAGCGGGAGCTACTAGCCAAAAACATTCAGTACTTC. Encoded protein: CASSLERELLAKNIQYF.

This chain joins TRBV7-2 and TRBJ2-7; D ambiguous. The CDR3 spans 17 residues. Per germline, CDR1 SGHTA and CDR2 FQGNSA. V lost 5 bases and J 5 bases, leaving 25 bases between the germline ends. CDR3 region: CASSGSDFGYTADEQYF. The CDR3 DNA sequence: TGTGCCAGCAGCGGGTCAGACTTCGGCTATACCGCCGACGAGCAGTACTTC. Filled out from reference TRBV7-2 and TRBJ2-7, the complete variable domain reads GAGVSQSPSNKVTEKGKDVELRCDPISGHTALYWYRQSLGQGLEFLIYFQGNSAPDKSGLPSDRFSAERTGGSVSTLTIQRTQQEDSAVYLCASSGSDFGYTADEQYFGPGTRLTVT.

The CDR3 sequence is CASSAQTGGDGYTF. The CDR3 DNA sequence: TGCGCCAGCAGCGCGCAAACAGGGGGCGATGGCTACACCTTC. The rearrangement links TRBV5-1 to TRBJ1-2; 9 bases align to TRBD1. In germline, CDR1 is SGHRS, CDR2 YFSETQ. The length of the CDR3 is 14 residues. Trimming removed 4 bases from V and 6 bases from J; junction bases left unmatched: 7.

The gene calls are TRBV5-8 and TRBJ1-3, with a weak D call TRBD1 (5 bases). This CDR3 comprises 16 residues. Germline lookup yields CDR1 SGHTS and CDR2 YDEGEE. V lost 6 bases to trimming and J lost 0 bases, with 16 bases between them. The CDR3 DNA reads as TGTGCCAGCATCCGTGGGGGAGCGGGCTCTGGAAACACCATATATTTT. Protein: CASIRGGAGSGNTIYF.